The present T cell receptor (beta chain) was sequenced within a study of blood T cell repertoires in COVID-19. Study overall: Specimens from acute and convalescent COVID-19 originated in the United States, Italy and Spain.

CDR1 is MNHEY, CDR2 SMNVEV, per germline (reference sequence). Trimming removed 3 bases from V and 6 bases from J; junction bases left unmatched: 3. The CDR3 sequence is 15 residues long. Method: immunoSEQ multiplex PCR; TCRdb's copy keeps in-frame clones and lacks some. This table holds over 150,000 clones, roughly 88% found once. Specimen: peripheral blood. V usage is TRBV27 and J usage is TRBJ2-3; 13 nucleotides agree with TRBD2. This receptor was taken from an elderly woman with active or convalescent COVID-19. CDR3 DNA sequence: TGTGCCAGCAGTTTGACTAGCGGGGGGCCCGATACGCAGTATTTT. It translates to CASSLTSGGPDTQYF.